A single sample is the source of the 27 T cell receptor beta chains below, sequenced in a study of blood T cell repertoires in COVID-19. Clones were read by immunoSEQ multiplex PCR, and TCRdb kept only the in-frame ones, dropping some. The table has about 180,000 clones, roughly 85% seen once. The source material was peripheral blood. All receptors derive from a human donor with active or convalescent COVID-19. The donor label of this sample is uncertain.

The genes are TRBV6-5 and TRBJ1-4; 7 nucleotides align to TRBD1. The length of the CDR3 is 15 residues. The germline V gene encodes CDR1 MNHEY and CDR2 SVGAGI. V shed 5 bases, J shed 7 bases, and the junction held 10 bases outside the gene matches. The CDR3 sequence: CASSQTQGYSEKLFF. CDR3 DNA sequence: TGTGCCAGCAGTCAGACACAGGGGTATAGTGAAAAACTGTTTTTT.

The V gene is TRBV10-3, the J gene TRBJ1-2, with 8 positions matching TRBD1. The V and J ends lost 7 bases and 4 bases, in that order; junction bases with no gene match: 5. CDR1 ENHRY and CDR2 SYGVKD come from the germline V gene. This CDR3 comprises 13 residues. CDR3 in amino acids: CAITETGVYGYTF. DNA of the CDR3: TGTGCCATCACCGAGACAGGGGTCTATGGCTACACCTTC.

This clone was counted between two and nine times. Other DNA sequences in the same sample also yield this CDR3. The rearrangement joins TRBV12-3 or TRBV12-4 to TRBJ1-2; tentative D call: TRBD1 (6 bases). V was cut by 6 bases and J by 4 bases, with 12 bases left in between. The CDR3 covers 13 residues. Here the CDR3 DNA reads TGTGCCAGCAGCGCAGACAGGCCCTATGGCTACACCTTC. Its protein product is CASSADRPYGYTF.

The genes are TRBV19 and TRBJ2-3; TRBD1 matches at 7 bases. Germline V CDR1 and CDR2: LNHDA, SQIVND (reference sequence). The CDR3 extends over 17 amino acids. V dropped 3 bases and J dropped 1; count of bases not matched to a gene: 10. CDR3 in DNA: TGTGCCAGTAGTATGGTCTATACAGGGGTGGGCACAGATACGCAGTATTTT. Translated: CASSMVYTGVGTDTQYF. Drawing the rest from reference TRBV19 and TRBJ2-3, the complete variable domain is DGGITQSPKYLFRKEGQNVTLSCEQNLNHDAMYWYRQDPGQGLRLIYYSQIVNDFQKGDIAEGYSVSREKKESFPLTVTSAQKNPTAFYLCASSMVYTGVGTDTQYFGPGTRLTVL.

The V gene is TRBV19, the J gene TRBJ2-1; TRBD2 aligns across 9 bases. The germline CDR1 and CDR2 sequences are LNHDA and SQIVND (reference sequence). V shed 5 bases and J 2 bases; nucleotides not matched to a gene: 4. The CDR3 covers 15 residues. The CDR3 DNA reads TGTGCCAGTAGTCGAATAGCGGGAGCCTACAATGAGCAGTTCTTC. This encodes CASSRIAGAYNEQFF.

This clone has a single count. The CDR3 sequence: CASSFETSGRGEQYF. In DNA, the CDR3 is TGTGCCAGCAGCTTCGAGACTAGCGGGAGGGGAGAGCAGTACTTC. The chain is built from TRBV7-2 and TRBJ2-7; 14 nucleotides line up with TRBD2. Germline V gives CDR1 SGHTA, CDR2 FQGNSA. Germline trimming cut 3 bases from V and 7 bases from J; bases unmatched to any gene: 5. The CDR3 covers 15 residues. Variable domain in full (rest from reference TRBV7-2 and TRBJ2-7): GAGVSQSPSNKVTEKGKDVELRCDPISGHTALYWYRQSLGQGLEFLIYFQGNSAPDKSGLPSDRFSAERTGGSVSTLTIQRTQQEDSAVYLCASSFETSGRGEQYFGPGTRLTVT.

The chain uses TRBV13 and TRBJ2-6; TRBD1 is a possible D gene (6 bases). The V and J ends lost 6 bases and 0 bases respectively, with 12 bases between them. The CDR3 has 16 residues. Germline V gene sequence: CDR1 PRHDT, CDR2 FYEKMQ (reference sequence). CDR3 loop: CASRTGGRSGANVLTF. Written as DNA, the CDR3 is TGTGCCAGCAGGACAGGAGGCCGCTCTGGGGCCAACGTCCTGACTTTC. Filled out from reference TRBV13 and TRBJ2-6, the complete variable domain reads AAGVIQSPRHLIKEKRETATLKCYPIPRHDTVYWYQQGPGQDPQFLISFYEKMQSDKGSIPDRFSAQQFSDYHSELNMSSLELGDSALYFCASRTGGRSGANVLTFGAGSRLTVL.

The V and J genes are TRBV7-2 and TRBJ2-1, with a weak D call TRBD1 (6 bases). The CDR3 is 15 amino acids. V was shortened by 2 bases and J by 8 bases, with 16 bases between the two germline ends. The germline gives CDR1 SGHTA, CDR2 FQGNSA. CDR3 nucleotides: TGTGCCAGCAGCTTAAAGCAGGGGCTAGGGGATGAGCAGTTCTTC. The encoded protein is CASSLKQGLGDEQFF.

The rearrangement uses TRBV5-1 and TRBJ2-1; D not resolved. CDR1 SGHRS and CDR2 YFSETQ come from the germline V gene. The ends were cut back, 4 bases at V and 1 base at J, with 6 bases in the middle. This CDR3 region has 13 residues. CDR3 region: CASSQLSYNEQFF. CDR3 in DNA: TGCGCCAGCAGCCAACTTTCCTACAATGAGCAGTTCTTC.

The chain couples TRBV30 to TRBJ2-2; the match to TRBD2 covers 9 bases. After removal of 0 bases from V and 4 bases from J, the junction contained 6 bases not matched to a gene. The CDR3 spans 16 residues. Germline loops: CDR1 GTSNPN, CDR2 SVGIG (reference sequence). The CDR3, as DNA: TGTGCCTGGAGTGTACTGGCGGGGGGGCTCACCGGGGAGCTGTTTTTT. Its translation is CAWSVLAGGLTGELFF.

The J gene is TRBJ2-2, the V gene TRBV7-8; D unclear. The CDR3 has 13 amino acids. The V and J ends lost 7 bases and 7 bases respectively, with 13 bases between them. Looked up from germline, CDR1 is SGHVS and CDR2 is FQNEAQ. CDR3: CASKVSRSGELFF. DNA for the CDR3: TGTGCCAGCAAGGTTTCACGGAGCGGGGAGCTGTTTTTT.

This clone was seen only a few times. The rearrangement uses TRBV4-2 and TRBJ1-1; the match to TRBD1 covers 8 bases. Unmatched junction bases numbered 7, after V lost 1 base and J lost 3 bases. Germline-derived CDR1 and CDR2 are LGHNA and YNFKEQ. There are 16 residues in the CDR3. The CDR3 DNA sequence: TGTGCCAGCAGCCAAGCTGGGACAGGAGTATACACTGAAGCTTTCTTT. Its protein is CASSQAGTGVYTEAFF.

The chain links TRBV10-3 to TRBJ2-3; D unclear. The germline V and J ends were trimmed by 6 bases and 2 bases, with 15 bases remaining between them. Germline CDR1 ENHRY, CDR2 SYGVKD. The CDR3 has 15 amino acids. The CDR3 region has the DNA TGTGCCATCAGATCCCCGACTCGATCCACAGATACGCAGTATTTT. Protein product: CAIRSPTRSTDTQYF.

CDR3 loop: CASSSRQGRYEQYF. Written as DNA, the CDR3 is TGCGCCAGCAGCTCCCGACAGGGCCGGTACGAGCAGTACTTC. This chain links TRBV5-1 with TRBJ2-7; 7 positions match TRBD1. With 3 bases clipped from V and 4 bases from J, the junction kept 7 bases outside the gene matches. This CDR3 region has 14 residues. The germline CDR1 and CDR2 sequences are SGHRS and YFSETQ. The complete variable domain, with remaining parts taken from reference TRBV5-1 and TRBJ2-7, reads KAGVTQTPRYLIKTRGQQVTLSCSPISGHRSVSWYQQTPGQGLQFLFEYFSETQRNKGNFPGRFSGRQFSNSRSEMNVSTLELGDSALYLCASSSRQGRYEQYFGPGTRLTVT.

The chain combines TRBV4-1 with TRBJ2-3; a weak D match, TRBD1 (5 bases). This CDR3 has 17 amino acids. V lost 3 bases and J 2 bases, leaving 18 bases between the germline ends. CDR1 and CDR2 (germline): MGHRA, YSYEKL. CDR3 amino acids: CASSHVAQRGTTDTQYF. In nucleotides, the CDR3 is TGCGCCAGCAGCCACGTAGCACAAAGGGGCACCACAGATACGCAGTATTTT.

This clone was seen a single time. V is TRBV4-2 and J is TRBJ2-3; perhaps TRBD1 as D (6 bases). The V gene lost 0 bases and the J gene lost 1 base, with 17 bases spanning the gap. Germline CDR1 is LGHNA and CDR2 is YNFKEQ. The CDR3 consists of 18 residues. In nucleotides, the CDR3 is TGTGCCAGCAGCCAAGAGGGGGCTAGGGGCTCCCGCACAGATACGCAGTATTTT. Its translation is CASSQEGARGSRTDTQYF.

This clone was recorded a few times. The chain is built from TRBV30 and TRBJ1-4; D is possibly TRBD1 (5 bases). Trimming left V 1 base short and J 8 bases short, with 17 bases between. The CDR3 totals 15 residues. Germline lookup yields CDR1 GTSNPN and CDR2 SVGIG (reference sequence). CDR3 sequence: CAWSDSSGGREKLFF. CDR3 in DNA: TGTGCCTGGAGTGACTCCTCGGGGGGGAGGGAAAAACTGTTTTTT.

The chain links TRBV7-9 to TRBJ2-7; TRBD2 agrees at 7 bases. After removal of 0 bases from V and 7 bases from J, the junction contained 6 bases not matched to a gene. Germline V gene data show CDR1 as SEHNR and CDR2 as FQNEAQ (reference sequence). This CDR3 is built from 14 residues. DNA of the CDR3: TGTGCCAGCAGCTTAGCGGGAGGGCCGGGGGAGCAGTACTTC. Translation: CASSLAGGPGEQYF.

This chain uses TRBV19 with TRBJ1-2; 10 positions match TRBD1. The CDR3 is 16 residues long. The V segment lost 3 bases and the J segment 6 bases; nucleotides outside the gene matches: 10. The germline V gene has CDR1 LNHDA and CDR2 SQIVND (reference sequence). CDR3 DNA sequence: TGTGCCAGTAGTATTCATCCGGGACAGGGGCGGGATGGCTACACCTTC. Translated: CASSIHPGQGRDGYTF.

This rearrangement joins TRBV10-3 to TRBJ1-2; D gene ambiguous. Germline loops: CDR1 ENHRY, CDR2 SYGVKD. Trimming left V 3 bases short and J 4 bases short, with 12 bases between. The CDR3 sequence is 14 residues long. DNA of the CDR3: TGTGCCATCAGTGAATCCGGCGGGAGCTATGGCTACACCTTC. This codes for CAISESGGSYGYTF.

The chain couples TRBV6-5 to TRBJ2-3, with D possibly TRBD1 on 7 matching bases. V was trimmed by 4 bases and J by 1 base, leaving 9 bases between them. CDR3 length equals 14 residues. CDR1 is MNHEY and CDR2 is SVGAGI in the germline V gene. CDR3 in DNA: TGTGCCAGCAGTTCAGGGGGGCGCACAGATACGCAGTATTTT. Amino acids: CASSSGGRTDTQYF.

CDR3 sequence: CASSDSASGHYEQYF. For the CDR3, the DNA is TGTGCCAGCAGTGACTCGGCTAGCGGGCACTACGAGCAGTACTTC. V usage is TRBV6-4 and J usage is TRBJ2-7, with 8 bases fitting TRBD2. Germline lookup yields CDR1 MRHNA and CDR2 SNTAGT. The CDR3 covers 15 residues. V lost 0 bases, J lost 3 bases, and 4 bases stayed unmatched.

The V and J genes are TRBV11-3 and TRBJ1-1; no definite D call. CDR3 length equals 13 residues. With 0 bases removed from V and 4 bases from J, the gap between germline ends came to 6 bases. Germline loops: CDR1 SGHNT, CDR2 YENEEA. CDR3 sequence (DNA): TGTGCCAGCAGCTTAGAGGGCCCCACTGAAGCTTTCTTT. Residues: CASSLEGPTEAFF.

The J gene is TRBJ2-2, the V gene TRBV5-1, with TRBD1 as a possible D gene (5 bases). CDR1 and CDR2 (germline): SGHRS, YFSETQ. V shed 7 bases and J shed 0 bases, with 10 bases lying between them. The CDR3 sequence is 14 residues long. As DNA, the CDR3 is TGCGCCAGCGTCGACAGTTCGAACACCGGGGAGCTGTTTTTT. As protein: CASVDSSNTGELFF.

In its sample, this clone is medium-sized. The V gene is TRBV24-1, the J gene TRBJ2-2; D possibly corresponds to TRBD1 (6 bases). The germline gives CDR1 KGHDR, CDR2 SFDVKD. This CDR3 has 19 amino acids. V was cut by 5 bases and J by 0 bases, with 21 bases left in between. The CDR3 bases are TGTGCCACCAGTGCCATAGGGACGAGGACAGATACGAACACCGGGGAGCTGTTTTTT. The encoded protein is CATSAIGTRTDTNTGELFF.

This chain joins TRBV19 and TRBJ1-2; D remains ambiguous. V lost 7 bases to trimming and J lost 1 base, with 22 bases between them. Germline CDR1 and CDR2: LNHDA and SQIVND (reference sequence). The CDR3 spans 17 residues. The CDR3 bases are TGTGCCAGTAACCCGGTGGGGTGGACTGGGATTAACTATGGCTACACCTTC. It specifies CASNPVGWTGINYGYTF.

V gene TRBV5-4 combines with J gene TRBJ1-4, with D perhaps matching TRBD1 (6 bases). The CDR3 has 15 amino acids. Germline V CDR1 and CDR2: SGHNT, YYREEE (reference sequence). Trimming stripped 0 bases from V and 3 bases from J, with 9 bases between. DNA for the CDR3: TGTGCCAGCAGCTTGGAAGGACAGCCTAATGAAAAACTGTTTTTT. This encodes CASSLEGQPNEKLFF.